This T cell receptor (beta chain) was sequenced during a study of blood T cell repertoires in COVID-19. Trimming cost V 6 bases and J 4 bases; bases outside gene matches: 17. The V gene's germline CDR1 is WSHSY and CDR2 SAAADI. This CDR3 is 17 amino acids long. Assay used: immunoSEQ multiplex PCR; TCRdb lists only in-frame clones, some missing. The sample consists of more than 45,000 clones, over 75% of them appearing once. Sequenced: peripheral blood. The source is a woman aged 80 or over with COVID-19, enrolled during active disease. The V gene is TRBV10-2, the J gene TRBJ2-5; TRBD2 matches 7 bases. The CDR3: CASRETLGLVGGETQYF. Here the CDR3 DNA reads TGCGCCAGCAGGGAAACGCTCGGACTAGTCGGTGGAGAGACCCAGTACTTC.